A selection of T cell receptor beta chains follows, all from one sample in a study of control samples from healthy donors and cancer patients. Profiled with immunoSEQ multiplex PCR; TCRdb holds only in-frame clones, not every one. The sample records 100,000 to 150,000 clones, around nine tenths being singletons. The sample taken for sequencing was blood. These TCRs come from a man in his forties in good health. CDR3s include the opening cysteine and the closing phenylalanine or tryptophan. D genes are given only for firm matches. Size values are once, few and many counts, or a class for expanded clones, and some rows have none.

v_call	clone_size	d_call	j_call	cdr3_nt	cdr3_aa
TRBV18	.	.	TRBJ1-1	TGTGCCAGCTCAGTAGGTCAGAACACTGAAGCTTTCTTT	CASSVGQNTEAFF
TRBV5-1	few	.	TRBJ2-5	TGCGCCAGCAGCTTGAATCCCCGGCAAGAGACCCAGTACTTC	CASSLNPRQETQYF
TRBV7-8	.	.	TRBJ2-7	TGTGCCAGCAGCCGGGGATCAGCTTACGAGCAGTACTTC	CASSRGSAYEQYF
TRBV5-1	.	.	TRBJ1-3	TGCGCCAGCAGCTTGGGCCGACGGAGGGGCGACACCATATATTTT	CASSLGRRRGDTIYF
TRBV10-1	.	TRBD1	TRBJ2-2	TGCGCCAGCAGTGAGTCGGGTCTGGGACAGTACACCGGGGAGCTGTTTTTT	CASSESGLGQYTGELFF
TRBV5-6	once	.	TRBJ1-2	TGTGCCAGCAGCTCGTCTAACTATGGCTACACCTTC	CASSSSNYGYTF
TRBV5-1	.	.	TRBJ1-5	TGCGCCAGCAGCTTGGGGGGGATTGATCAGCCCCAGCATTTT	CASSLGGIDQPQHF
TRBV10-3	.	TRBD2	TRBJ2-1	TGTGCCATCACCGCCGGGACTAGGGATGAGCAGTTCTTC	CAITAGTRDEQFF
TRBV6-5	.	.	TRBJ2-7	TGTGCCAGCAGTTACCAGGGGGGCGCAACCTACGAGCAGTACTTC	CASSYQGGATYEQYF
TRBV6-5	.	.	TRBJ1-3	TGTGCCAGCAGTTACGTGACAGGTTTAGCTGGAAACACCATATATTTT	CASSYVTGLAGNTIYF
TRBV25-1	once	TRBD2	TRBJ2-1	TGTGCCAGCAGTGAAGGTAGCGGGGGGGCACACAATGAGCAGTTCTTC	CASSEGSGGAHNEQFF
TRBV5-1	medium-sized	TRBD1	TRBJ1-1	TGCGCCAGTGCGACAGGGAGCACTGAAGCTTTCTTT	CASATGSTEAFF
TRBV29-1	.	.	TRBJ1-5	TGCAGCGTTGTAGACACAGGTGGGAATCAGCCCCAGCATTTT	CSVVDTGGNQPQHF
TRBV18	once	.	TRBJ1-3	TGTGCCAGCTCACCACTTTCAAAGGACCATTCTGGAAACACCATATATTTT	CASSPLSKDHSGNTIYF
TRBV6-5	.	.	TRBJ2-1	TGTGCCAGCAAGGCCTACTACAATGAGCAGTTCTTC	CASKAYYNEQFF
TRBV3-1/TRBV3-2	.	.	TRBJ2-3	TGTGCCAGCAGGCAGGGGTATAGCACAGATACGCAGTATTTT	CASRQGYSTDTQYF